What follows are 12 T cell receptor beta chains derived from one specimen sequenced in a study of identical twins. Using its own MiXCR run on the 5' RACE reads, TCRdb lists one record per CDR3 protein. The sample shows hundreds of thousands of distinct CDR3 sequences, roughly 7.5% of them seen only once. The data also belong to a second study, concerning yellow fever vaccine responses in identical twins.

Sequencing was done on a sample of CD8+ T cells sorted from blood. These receptor sequences come from a woman aged 18-29 years in good health.

The chain is built from TRBV7-9 and TRBJ2-1; TRBD1 matches 11 bases. The germline V gene encodes CDR1 SEHNR and CDR2 FQNEAQ (reference sequence). V shed 4 bases, J shed 6 bases, and the junction held 5 bases outside the gene matches. The CDR3 loop spans 15 amino acids. The DNA for the CDR3 is TGTGCCAGCAGCTCGGACAGGGGGCCCTCCAATGAGCAGTTCTTC. Its translation is CASSSDRGPSNEQFF.

This clonotype was found many times. V and J are TRBV6-6 and TRBJ2-7; perhaps D is TRBD1 or TRBD2 (5 bases each). CDR1 is MNHNY and CDR2 is SVGAGI in the germline V gene (reference sequence). V lost 4 bases and J lost 3, with 10 bases in between. This CDR3 has 13 residues. CDR3 nucleotide sequence: TGTGCCAGCAGTTTGGGACGGTTCTACGAGCAGTACTTC. Its translation is CASSLGRFYEQYF.

This clonotype was counted between two and nine times. The V gene is TRBV9, the J gene TRBJ2-2; no definite D call. The CDR3 is made up of 12 amino acids. Trimming shortened V by 4 bases and J by 5 bases, and 6 bases separated the two germline ends. Germline CDR1 SGDLS, CDR2 YYNGEE. The CDR3 sequence is CASSPQTGELFF. DNA of the CDR3: TGTGCCAGCAGCCCACAGACCGGGGAGCTGTTTTTT.

CDR3 coding DNA: TGCAGTGCCTCGGCGGGGGCAACTAATGAAAAACTGTTTTTT. It is translated as CSASAGATNEKLFF. This chain uses TRBV20-1 with TRBJ1-4, with a tentative D call TRBD1 (5 bases). V was cut by 6 bases and J by 0 bases, with 11 bases left in between. Germline-derived CDR1 and CDR2 are DFQATT and SNEGSKA (reference sequence). The CDR3 has 14 residues.

This chain uses TRBV9 with TRBJ2-5; D is undetermined. With 0 bases removed from V and 5 bases from J, the gap between germline ends came to 8 bases. In germline, CDR1 is SGDLS, CDR2 YYNGEE. CDR3 length: 13 amino acids. The CDR3, as DNA: TGTGCCAGCAGCGTAGAGGTTGGGGAGACCCAGTACTTC. It codes for CASSVEVGETQYF.

In this sample, this clonotype turned up a few times. This chain joins TRBV2 and TRBJ1-4; D uncertain. Trimming took 7 bases from V and 10 from J, leaving 25 bases between them. This CDR3 has 16 residues. The germline V gene has CDR1 SNHLY and CDR2 FYNNEI. The CDR3 region has the DNA TGTGCCAGCACCGATATGGAGGCGGGGTTAAGGGTAAAACTGTTTTTT. It encodes CASTDMEAGLRVKLFF.

This chain joins TRBV9 and TRBJ2-7; TRBD1 aligns across 7 bases. Germline V gene data show CDR1 as SGDLS and CDR2 as YYNGEE. This CDR3 region has 15 residues. Trimming cost V 3 bases and J 2 bases; bases outside gene matches: 8. For the CDR3, the DNA is TGTGCCAGCAGCGCGGGACAGACAGTACCCTACGAGCAGTACTTC. As protein: CASSAGQTVPYEQYF.

This CDR3 is CASSPPAPWGNEQFF. The CDR3 DNA follows: TGTGCCAGCAGCCCCCCGGCCCCCTGGGGGAATGAGCAGTTCTTC. The genes are TRBV7-8 and TRBJ2-1; perhaps D is TRBD1 or TRBD2 (5 bases each). The CDR3 runs to 15 residues. Trimming took off 5 bases at V and 7 bases at J, with 18 bases between the two ends. The germline gives CDR1 SGHVS, CDR2 FQNEAQ.

The chain is built from TRBV29-1 and TRBJ1-2; TRBD1 aligns across 8 bases. J lost 1 base, V lost 1 base, and 5 bases had no gene match. The CDR3 spans 15 residues. Germline V lookup: CDR1 SQVTM, CDR2 ANQGSEA. DNA for the CDR3: TGCAGCGTTGAAGCCCTGACAGGGGATAACTATGGCTACACCTTC. This sequence encodes CSVEALTGDNYGYTF.

The rearrangement uses TRBV6-5 and TRBJ2-2, with D tentatively TRBD1 (6 bases). V was clipped by 0 bases and J by 4 bases, with 9 bases between them. This CDR3 has 15 residues. Germline CDR1 MNHEY, CDR2 SVGAGI. CDR3 coding DNA: TGTGCCAGCAGTTACTCACAGGGTGCCACCGGGGAGCTGTTTTTT. Translated: CASSYSQGATGELFF.

This clonotype was recorded many times. The chain combines TRBV2 with TRBJ2-7; the D gene is possibly TRBD2 (6 bases). The CDR3 is 15 residues long. Germline loops: CDR1 SNHLY, CDR2 FYNNEI. V lost 0 bases, J lost 2 bases, and 11 bases lay in between. The CDR3 nucleotides read TGTGCCAGCAGTGAAGCTCTTGCGGGGACCTACGAGCAGTACTTC. Encoded protein: CASSEALAGTYEQYF. Full variable domain (rest looked up from reference TRBV2 and TRBJ2-7): EPEVTQTPSHQVTQMGQEVILRCVPISNHLYFYWYRQILGQKVEFLVSFYNNEISEKSEIFDDQFSVERPDGSNFTLKIRSTKLEDSAMYFCASSEALAGTYEQYFGPGTRLTVT.

This chain joins TRBV14 and TRBJ2-1, with 15 bases aligning to TRBD2. Trimming cost V 7 bases and J 5 bases; bases outside gene matches: 12. Germline V gene sequence: CDR1 SGHDN, CDR2 FVKESK. This CDR3 has 18 amino acids. CDR3 DNA: TGTGCCAGCACCCGGACTAGCGGGGGGGCATCATGGGACAATGAGCAGTTCTTC. Encoded protein: CASTRTSGGASWDNEQFF.